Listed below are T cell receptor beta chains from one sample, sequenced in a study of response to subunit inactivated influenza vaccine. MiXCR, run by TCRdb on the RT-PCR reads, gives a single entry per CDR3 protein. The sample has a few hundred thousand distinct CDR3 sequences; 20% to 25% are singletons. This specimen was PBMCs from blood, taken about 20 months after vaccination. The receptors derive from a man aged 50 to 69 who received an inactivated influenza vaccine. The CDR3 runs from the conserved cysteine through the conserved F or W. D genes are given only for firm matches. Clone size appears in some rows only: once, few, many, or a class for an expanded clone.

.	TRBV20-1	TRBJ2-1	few	TGCAGTGCTAGACCGGGACTCGACTACAATGAGCAGTTCTTC	CSARPGLDYNEQFF
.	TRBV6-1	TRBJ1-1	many	TGTGCCAGCAGGGGGGGCGGGAGTACTGAAGCTTTCTTT	CASRGGGSTEAFF
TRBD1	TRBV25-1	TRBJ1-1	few	TGTGCCAGCAGTGAAAGGGGGCGGGGCGGCACTGAAGCTTTCTTT	CASSERGRGGTEAFF
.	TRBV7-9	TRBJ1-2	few	TGTGCCGTGACGGTTGACTATGGCTACACCTTC	CAVTVDYGYTF
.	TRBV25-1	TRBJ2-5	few	TGTGCCAGCAGCCAGGCGGCCCTGGGAGGTGAGACCCAGTACTTC	CASSQAALGGETQYF
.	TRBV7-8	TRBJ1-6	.	TGTGCCAGCCAAGAGCCATGGCCGCTCTCCTATAATTCACCCCTCCACTTT	CASQEPWPLSYNSPLHF
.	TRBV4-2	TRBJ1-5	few	TGTGCCAGCAGCCAAGGACAGGAGGGAGCATATAGCAATCAGCCCCAGCATTTT	CASSQGQEGAYSNQPQHF
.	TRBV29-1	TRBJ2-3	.	TGCAGCGTCCGGATAACAGATACGCAGTATTTT	CSVRITDTQYF
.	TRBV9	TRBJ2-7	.	TGTGCCAGCAGCCAGAGGATTGGGACTCCGAGGCTTCGGGACTCCTACGAGCAGTACTTC	CASSQRIGTPRLRDSYEQYF
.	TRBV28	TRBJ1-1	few	TGTGCCAGCAGTTTATACGAGGGGGTCAACACTGAAGCTTTCTTT	CASSLYEGVNTEAFF
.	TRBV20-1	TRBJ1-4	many	TGCAGTGCTAGAGAAGGGAAACTGTTTTTT	CSAREGKLFF
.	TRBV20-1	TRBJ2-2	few	TGCAGTGCTAGAGTACGGGGCGCGGGCGGGGAGCTGTTTTTT	CSARVRGAGGELFF
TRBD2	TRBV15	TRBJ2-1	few	TGTGCCACCAGCAGGGGACTAGCGGGAGGAAACAATGAGCAGTTCTTC	CATSRGLAGGNNEQFF
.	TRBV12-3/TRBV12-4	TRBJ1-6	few	TGTGCCAGCAGTTTACAGAGAGGGGATTCACCCCTCCACTTT	CASSLQRGDSPLHF
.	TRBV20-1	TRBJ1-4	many	TGCAGTGCTAGAGATGGGACTTGGGGATTGAATGACGAAAAACTGTTTTTT	CSARDGTWGLNDEKLFF
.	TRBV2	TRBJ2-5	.	TGTGCCAGCAGTGCCGGGCTTCGGGAGACCCAGTACTTC	CASSAGLRETQYF
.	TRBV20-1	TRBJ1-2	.	TGCAGTGACCAGACGTCACTGTCCAATCTCGGCGGCTACACCTTC	CSDQTSLSNLGGYTF
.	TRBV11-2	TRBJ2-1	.	TGTGCCAGCAGCTTAGGTCCGAGGGATCACTACAATGAGCAGTTCTTC	CASSLGPRDHYNEQFF
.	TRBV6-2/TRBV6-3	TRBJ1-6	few	TGTGCCAGCAGTTACGTCGAGAGCTCACCCCTCCACTTT	CASSYVESSPLHF
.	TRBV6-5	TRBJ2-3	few	TGTGCCAGCAGTTACTCTCCGGGGGGCACAGATACGCAGTATTTT	CASSYSPGGTDTQYF
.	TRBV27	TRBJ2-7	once	TGTGCCAGCAGTCTCCGGGACAGTCCCGCCGGGGGTTCCTACGAGCAGTACTTC	CASSLRDSPAGGSYEQYF
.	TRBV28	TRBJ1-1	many	TGTGCCAGCTCGGGCCCTCTATCAAACACTGAAGCTTTCTTT	CASSGPLSNTEAFF
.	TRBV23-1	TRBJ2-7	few	TGCGCCAGCAGTCAAACCGAAACGTTACACGAGCAGTACTTC	CASSQTETLHEQYF
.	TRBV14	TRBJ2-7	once	TGTGCCAGCAGCAAAGAACTAGTGGGATGGCAATCCTACGAGCAGTACTTC	CASSKELVGWQSYEQYF
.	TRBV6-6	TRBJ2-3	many	TGTGCCAGCAGTGCGGGGAGCACAGATACGCAGTATTTT	CASSAGSTDTQYF
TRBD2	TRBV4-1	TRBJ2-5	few	TGCGCCAGCAGCCAAACCCGGGGGGGCGTGGAGACCCAGTACTTC	CASSQTRGGVETQYF
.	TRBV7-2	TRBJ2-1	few	TGTGCCAGCAGCCCTAGCCCCGGACAGCGGGAGCAGTTCTTC	CASSPSPGQREQFF
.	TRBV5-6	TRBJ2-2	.	TGTGCCAGCAGCTCAGACTGGGGGCTTCCCGGGGAGCTGTTTTTT	CASSSDWGLPGELFF
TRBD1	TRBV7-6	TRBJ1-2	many	TGTGCCAGCAGCTTAGGGACAGGGGGAAATGGCTACACCTTC	CASSLGTGGNGYTF
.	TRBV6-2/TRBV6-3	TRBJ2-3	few	TGTGCCAGCAGTTACGGCGGATACACAGATACGCAGTATTTT	CASSYGGYTDTQYF
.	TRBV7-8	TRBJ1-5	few	TGTGCCAGCAGCTTAGCCACAGCCACCCGAAATAGCAATCAGCCCCAGCATTTT	CASSLATATRNSNQPQHF
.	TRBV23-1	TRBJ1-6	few	TGCGCCAGCAGTCATTGTTTGTGGAGGAGGAGGTTCGCTTCACCCCTCCACTTT	CASSHCLWRRRFASPLHF
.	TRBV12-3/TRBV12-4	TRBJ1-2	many	TGTGCCAGCAGCCCTCGTGGGCCACTCACTCTCTATGGCTACACCTTC	CASSPRGPLTLYGYTF
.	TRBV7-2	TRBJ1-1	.	TGTGCCAGCAGCTTAACAGTGGCAGGCCGGGGGACTGAAGCTTTCTTT	CASSLTVAGRGTEAFF
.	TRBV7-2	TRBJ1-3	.	TGTGCCAGCAGCTTAGGAGGGGTAAACACCATATATTTT	CASSLGGVNTIYF
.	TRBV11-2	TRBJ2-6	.	TGTGCCAGCAACTCCCCCTCTGGGGCCAACGTCCTGACTTTC	CASNSPSGANVLTF
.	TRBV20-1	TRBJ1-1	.	TGCAGTGCTAGGGCAGGGGCAACGAACACTGAAGCTTTCTTT	CSARAGATNTEAFF
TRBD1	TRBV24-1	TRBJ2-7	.	TGTGCCACCAGTGAACCCGGGACAGGGCTCTCATACTTC	CATSEPGTGLSYF
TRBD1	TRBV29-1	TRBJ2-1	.	TGCAGCGTTGAAGAGGGGGACAGCCTATCCTACAATGAGCAGTTCTTC	CSVEEGDSLSYNEQFF
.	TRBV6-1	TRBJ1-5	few	TGTGCCAGCAGCCAACGACAAGGAAATCAGCCCCAGCATTTT	CASSQRQGNQPQHF
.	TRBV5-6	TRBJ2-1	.	TGTGCCAGCAGCTTACGCCAGCGGATCTACAATGAGCAGTTCTTC	CASSLRQRIYNEQFF
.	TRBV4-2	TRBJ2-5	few	TGTGCCAGCAGCCAAGGGATCTGGACTGAACAAGAGACCCAGTACTTC	CASSQGIWTEQETQYF
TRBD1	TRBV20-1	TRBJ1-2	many	TGCAGTGCTAGGAACCCAGGGGGTTCCTATGGCTACACCTTC	CSARNPGGSYGYTF
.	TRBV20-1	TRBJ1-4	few	TGCAGTGCTAGAGATTATGAAAAACTGTTTTTT	CSARDYEKLFF
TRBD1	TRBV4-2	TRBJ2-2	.	TGTGCCAGCAGCCAACATCCGGGACAGCAGAACACCGGGGAGCTGTTTTTT	CASSQHPGQQNTGELFF
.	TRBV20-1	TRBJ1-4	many	TGCAGTGCTATGAGTGGTGGTGGCGGTGAAAAACTGTTTTTT	CSAMSGGGGEKLFF
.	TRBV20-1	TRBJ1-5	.	TGCAGTGCTACGGATCTAAGAGTCAATCAGCCCCAGCATTTT	CSATDLRVNQPQHF
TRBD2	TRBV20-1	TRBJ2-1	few	TGCAGTGCTAGAGGGACTAGCGGGGGGGCGCATGAGCAGTTCTTC	CSARGTSGGAHEQFF